Included here is one T cell receptor beta chain sequence, with context. These data are taken from a study of cytomegalovirus exposure and HLA in healthy donors. Primers included in the PCR were 60 Vbeta and 13 Jbeta primers. This table comes from immunoSEQ multiplex PCR, and its TCRdb copy is limited to in-frame clones, with some not included. The sample has around 100,000 clones; 55% to 80% are singletons. Samples came from healthy bone marrow donors. Looked up from germline, CDR1 is MGHDK and CDR2 is SYGVNS. Deletions cut 1 base from V and 7 bases from J, with 11 bases between. CDR3 length: 14 amino acids.

This clonotype originated in a young woman in good health and CMV-seronegative. Sequencing input: PBMCs. This sequence joins TRBV25-1 and TRBJ2-1, with D possibly matching TRBD2 (6 bases). In DNA form, the CDR3 reads TGTGCCAGCAGTGAATCGGGGAGGAAGAATGAGCAGTTCTTC. This sequence encodes CASSESGRKNEQFF.